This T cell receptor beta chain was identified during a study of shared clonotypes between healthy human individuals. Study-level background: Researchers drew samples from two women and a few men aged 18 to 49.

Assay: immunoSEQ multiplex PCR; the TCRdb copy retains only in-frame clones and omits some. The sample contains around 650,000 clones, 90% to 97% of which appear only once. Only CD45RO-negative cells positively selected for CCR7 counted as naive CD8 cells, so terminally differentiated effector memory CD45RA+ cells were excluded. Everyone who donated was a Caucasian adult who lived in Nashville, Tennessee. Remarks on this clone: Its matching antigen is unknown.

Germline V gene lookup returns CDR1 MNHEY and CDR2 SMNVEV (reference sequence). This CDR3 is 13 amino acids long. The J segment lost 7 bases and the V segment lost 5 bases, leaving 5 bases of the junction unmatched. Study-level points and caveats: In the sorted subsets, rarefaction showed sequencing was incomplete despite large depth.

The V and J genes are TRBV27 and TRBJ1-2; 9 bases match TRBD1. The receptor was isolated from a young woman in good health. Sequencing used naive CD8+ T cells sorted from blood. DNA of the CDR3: TGTGCCAGCAGTCCCGGGACAGGGCCTGGCTACACCTTC. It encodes CASSPGTGPGYTF.